One sample yielded the 24 T cell receptor beta chains listed below, sequenced in a study of regulatory T cells in long-lasting Graves disease. Time point here: persistent/refractory GD, antithyroid drugs over 5 years with positive TRAb. Extracted PBMC RNA gave rise to the TCR library. Assembly of TCR beta libraries relied on iRepertoire HTBI primers together with Arm-PCR of CDR3 regions. TCRdb recomputed calls from the multiplex PCR reads with MiXCR, one row per CDR3 protein. The repertoire holds 300,000 to 350,000 distinct CDR3 sequences, with around a fifth as singletons. The material sequenced was peripheral blood mononuclear cells (PBMCs), taken when the disease was refractory, from a patient treated with antithyroid drugs. These receptors were obtained from a female donor with Graves disease.

Comment on this clonotype: No DNA is shown, since the ends of the CDR3 on it are uncertain; the CDR3 is the one TCRdb lists. The chain has TRBV24-1 and TRBJ1-4; the D segment call TRBD1 is taken from the table without a DNA check. Counting both end residues, the CDR3 totals 16 amino acids. From germline, CDR1 is KGHDR and CDR2 SFDVKD. The CDR3 protein is CATTGVRGQLMKNCFF.

This clonotype was found many times. This chain uses TRBV28 with TRBJ1-1, with D unresolved. The germline V and J ends were trimmed by 6 bases and 4 bases, with 15 bases remaining between them. Germline-derived CDR1 and CDR2 are MDHEN and SYDVKM. The CDR3 sequence is 14 residues long. The CDR3 loop reads CASRAFSGSTEAFF. In DNA form, the CDR3 reads TGTGCCAGCAGAGCCTTCAGCGGGAGCACTGAAGCTTTCTTT.

This clonotype occurred a few times. A read error may explain this, as a much larger clone is one base away. The CDR3 nucleotides read TGTGCCGGCAGACCGGGACAGGGCCTCACTAACTATGGCTACACCTTC. It is translated as CAGRPGQGLTNYGYTF. The rearrangement joins TRBV7-2 to TRBJ1-2; 9 nucleotides agree with TRBD1. The germline CDR1 and CDR2 sequences are SGHTA and FQGNSA. This CDR3 spans 16 amino acids.

The chain joins TRBV5-6 to TRBJ1-2; D is unclear. In germline, CDR1 is SGHDT, CDR2 YYEEEE. The CDR3 covers 14 residues. The V and J ends lost 2 bases and 2 bases respectively, with 10 bases between them. The DNA for the CDR3 is TGTGCCAGCAGCTTCGAAACAGCGAACTATGGCTACACCTTC. This sequence encodes CASSFETANYGYTF.

The chain joins TRBV6-1 to TRBJ2-2, with 8 nucleotides matching TRBD1. The V segment lost 5 bases and the J segment 0 bases; nucleotides outside the gene matches: 8. The CDR3 extends over 17 amino acids. CDR1 MNHNS and CDR2 SASEGT come from the germline V gene. The CDR3 region is CASSPWWTGTNTGELFF. DNA for the CDR3: TGTGCCAGCAGTCCGTGGTGGACAGGGACGAACACCGGGGAGCTGTTTTTT.

This clonotype was observed a handful of times. The chain couples TRBV6-2 or TRBV6-3 to TRBJ1-2; D is uncertain. The V gene's germline CDR1 is MNHEY and CDR2 SVGEGT. The CDR3 length is 13 residues. The V gene lost 5 bases and the J gene lost 8 bases, with 15 bases spanning the gap. The CDR3 is CASSEAEREGYTF. The CDR3 nucleotides read TGTGCCAGCAGTGAAGCGGAACGGGAGGGCTACACCTTC.

This clonotype was observed many times. The chain is built from TRBV12-3 or TRBV12-4 and TRBJ1-4; the D is unclear. V lost 3 bases to trimming and J lost 8 bases, with 13 bases between them. The CDR3 sequence is 14 residues long. CDR3 DNA sequence: TGTGCCAGCAGTTTTGCCGGGAGCGGGGAAAAACTGTTTTTT. Its translation is CASSFAGSGEKLFF.

This clonotype has just a few counts. The V call is TRBV6-5, the J call TRBJ2-5; 8 bases match TRBD1. From germline, CDR1 is MNHEY and CDR2 SVGAGI. The CDR3 runs 17 residues. The J segment lost 1 base and the V segment lost 2 bases, leaving 9 bases of the junction unmatched. As DNA, the CDR3 is TGTGCCAGCAGTTACCCCCACGGACAGGGCCGCCAAGAGACCCAGTACTTC. Translating it yields CASSYPHGQGRQETQYF.

The gene calls are TRBV28 and TRBJ1-1; D gene unclear. Trimming stripped 5 bases from V and 5 bases from J, with 9 bases between. Germline loops: CDR1 MDHEN, CDR2 SYDVKM. The CDR3 runs to 12 residues. This CDR3 is CASSLPRTEAFF. In DNA, the CDR3 is TGTGCCAGCAGTCTTCCCCGGACTGAAGCTTTCTTT.

This clonotype occurred many times. This rearrangement joins TRBV2 to TRBJ1-5, with TRBD1 as a possible D gene (6 bases). Germline V CDR1 and CDR2: SNHLY, FYNNEI. Trimming pared 8 bases from V and 9 bases from J, leaving 20 bases between. The CDR3 covers 14 residues. CDR3 sequence reads: CASGEGRGIGPQHF. CDR3 in DNA: TGTGCCAGCGGGGAGGGGAGGGGGATCGGGCCCCAGCATTTT.

This clonotype was counted only a few times. This sequence joins TRBV19 and TRBJ2-2; 7 bases align to TRBD2. V dropped 1 base and J dropped 5; count of bases not matched to a gene: 7. Germline V gene sequence: CDR1 LNHDA, CDR2 SQIVND (reference sequence). This CDR3 spans 16 amino acids. The CDR3 region is CASSIVGGSVTGELFF. In DNA form, the CDR3 reads TGTGCCAGTAGTATAGTTGGCGGGAGTGTGACCGGGGAGCTGTTTTTT.

This clonotype was seen a handful of times. The chain recombines TRBV20-1 with TRBJ1-6; 9 bases are a match to TRBD1. Germline trimming cut 5 bases from V and 0 bases from J; bases unmatched to any gene: 11. CDR1 and CDR2 (germline): DFQATT, SNEGSKA (reference sequence). This CDR3 contains 18 residues. The CDR3 DNA is TGCAGTGCTGGGGGGTGGACAGGGGATAGCTCCTATAATTCACCCCTCCACTTT. It codes for CSAGGWTGDSSYNSPLHF.

This clonotype was detected many times. The chain is built from TRBV29-1 and TRBJ1-1; TRBD1 matches at 7 bases. This CDR3 comprises 13 residues. Trimming took 3 bases from V and 7 from J; bases not matched to a gene: 8. Germline V lookup: CDR1 SQVTM, CDR2 ANQGSEA. The CDR3 DNA reads TGCAGCGTTGAGGGACAGAGACTACGTGAAGCTTTCTTT. This gives the protein CSVEGQRLREAFF.

This clonotype appeared a few times. The chain employs TRBV7-3 and TRBJ2-2, with TRBD2 matching 13 bases. Germline lookup yields CDR1 SGHTA and CDR2 FQGTGA. V lost 6 bases and J lost 4; bases outside the gene matches: 2. This CDR3 contains 15 residues. The CDR3, as DNA: TGTGCCAGCAGGCGGACTAGCGGGAGCACCGGGGAGCTGTTTTTT. It is translated as CASRRTSGSTGELFF. The full variable domain, rest sourced from reference TRBV7-3 and TRBJ2-2, is GAGVSQTPSNKVTEKGKYVELRCDPISGHTALYWYRQSLGQGPEFLIYFQGTGAADDSGLPNDRFFAVRPEGSVSTLKIQRTERGDSAVYLCASRRTSGSTGELFFGEGSRLTVL.

This clonotype came up many times. The chain combines TRBV6-1 with TRBJ2-4; a weak D match, TRBD2 (6 bases). CDR1 is MNHNS and CDR2 is SASEGT in the germline V gene. The CDR3 totals 15 residues. The V end was cut by 0 bases, the J end by 6 bases, with 12 bases between. The CDR3 region is CASSEALLEGNIQYF. The CDR3, as DNA: TGTGCCAGCAGTGAAGCGCTTCTGGAGGGAAACATTCAGTACTTC.

This clonotype was seen many times. The chain couples TRBV6-1 to TRBJ2-7; TRBD2 agrees at 8 bases. Germline V gene data show CDR1 as MNHNS and CDR2 as SASEGT. Unmatched junction bases numbered 5, after V lost 7 bases and J lost 6 bases. The CDR3 contains 12 residues. CDR3 nucleotides: TGTGCCAGCATATCGGGAGGGGGCGAGCAGTACTTC. This gives the protein CASISGGGEQYF.

This clonotype has at least ten counts. This sequence joins TRBV7-8 and TRBJ1-5; 7 bases line up with TRBD1. Unmatched junction bases numbered 4, after V lost 3 bases and J lost 5 bases. The CDR3 contains 14 residues. Germline V gives CDR1 SGHVS, CDR2 FQNEAQ. The CDR3 region is CASSFSGTDQPQHF. The DNA of the CDR3 is TGTGCCAGCAGCTTCTCCGGGACAGATCAGCCCCAGCATTTT.

In this sample, this clonotype turned up many times. The chain couples TRBV12-3 or TRBV12-4 to TRBJ1-5; D is unresolved. This CDR3 has 14 amino acids. Trimming took 3 bases from V and 6 from J, leaving 12 bases between them. CDR3 residues: CASSFTATSQPQHF. In nucleotides, the CDR3 is TGTGCCAGCAGTTTTACGGCGACATCTCAGCCCCAGCATTTT.

This rearrangement joins TRBV27 to TRBJ2-2; no clear D. CDR3 size: 12 residues. Trimming stripped 7 bases from V and 5 bases from J, with 8 bases between. Germline CDR1 reads MNHEY; CDR2 reads SMNVEV (reference sequence). CDR3 loop: CASKIGTGELFF. As DNA, the CDR3 is TGTGCCAGCAAAATAGGGACCGGGGAGCTGTTTTTT.

This clonotype was found many times. The rearrangement uses TRBV3-1 and TRBJ2-5; 13 bases agree with TRBD2. The CDR3 consists of 15 residues. Per germline, CDR1 LGHDT and CDR2 YNNKEL (reference sequence). J was trimmed by 5 bases and V by 4 bases; bases with no gene match: 4. CDR3 nucleotides: TGTGCCAGCAGCCGGACTAGCGGGGGCTGGGAGACCCAGTACTTC. Residues: CASSRTSGGWETQYF.

The CDR3: CASSYPTSVGTGELFF. CDR3 coding DNA: TGTGCCAGCAGTTACCCGACTAGCGTGGGCACCGGGGAGCTGTTTTTT. The V and J genes are TRBV6-5 and TRBJ2-2; 8 nucleotides agree with TRBD2. CDR3 length: 16 residues. The V gene end was trimmed by 2 bases and the J gene end by 4 bases; junction bases not matched to a gene: 6. The germline V gene has CDR1 MNHEY and CDR2 SVGAGI.

The chain carries TRBV9 and TRBJ2-2; 8 positions agree with TRBD1. The CDR3 totals 16 residues. Trimming cost V 4 bases and J 7 bases; bases outside gene matches: 12. CDR1 and CDR2 from the germline V gene are SGDLS and YYNGEE. The DNA of the CDR3 is TGTGCCAGCAGCATAACTCAGGGGGCGCAGAACGGGGAGCTGTTTTTT. Amino acid sequence: CASSITQGAQNGELFF.

This clonotype was recorded once. The rearrangement uses TRBV19 and TRBJ2-3, with 7 bases fitting TRBD1. The ends lost 5 bases at V and 1 base at J; junction bases unmatched: 9. The CDR3 runs to 16 residues. Germline assignment: CDR1 LNHDA and CDR2 SQIVND (reference sequence). As DNA, the CDR3 is TGTGCCAGTAGTGCCATACAGGGGCGACGCACAGATACGCAGTATTTT. It yields the protein CASSAIQGRRTDTQYF.

This clonotype was picked up many times. The chain is built from TRBV28 and TRBJ2-5; 8 bases line up with TRBD2. The trim removed 4 bases at V and 5 bases at J, leaving 6 bases unmatched. The CDR3 is 14 residues long. Germline CDR1 MDHEN, CDR2 SYDVKM. The CDR3 nucleotides are TGTGCCAGCAGTTCGGCCGGGGGGGCCGAGACCCAGTACTTC. Translation gives CASSSAGGAETQYF. Together with reference TRBV28 and TRBJ2-5, the CDR3 gives the full variable domain: DVKVTQSSRYLVKRTGEKVFLECVQDMDHENMFWYRQDPGLGLRLIYFSYDVKMKEKGDIPEGYSVSREKKERFSLILESASTNQTSMYLCASSSAGGAETQYFGPGTRLLVL.